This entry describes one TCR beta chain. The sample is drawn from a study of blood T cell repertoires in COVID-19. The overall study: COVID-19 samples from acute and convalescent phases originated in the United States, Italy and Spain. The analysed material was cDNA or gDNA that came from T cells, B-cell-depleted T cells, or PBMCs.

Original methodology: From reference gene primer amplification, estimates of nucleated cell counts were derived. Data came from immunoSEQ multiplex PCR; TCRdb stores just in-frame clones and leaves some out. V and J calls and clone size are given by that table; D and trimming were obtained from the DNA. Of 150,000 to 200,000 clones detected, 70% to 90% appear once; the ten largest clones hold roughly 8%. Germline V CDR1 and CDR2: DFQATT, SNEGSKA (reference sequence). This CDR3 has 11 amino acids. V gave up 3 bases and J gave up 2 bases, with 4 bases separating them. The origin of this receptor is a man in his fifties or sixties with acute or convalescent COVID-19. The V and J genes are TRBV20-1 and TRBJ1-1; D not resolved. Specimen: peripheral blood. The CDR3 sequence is CSARANTEAFF. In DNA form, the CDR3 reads TGCAGTGCTAGGGCAAACACTGAAGCTTTCTTT.